These 4 T cell receptor beta chains came from one sample sequenced in a study of T cell repertoires in cytomegalovirus infection. For these TCRs, the target antigens are not known. Using its own MiXCR run on the reads, TCRdb lists one record per CDR3 protein. The table has roughly 570,000 distinct CDR3 sequences, approximately 40% seen once. Sequencing used cultured PBMCs, obtained from culture after CMV antigen stimulation. These TCRs come from a human donor in good health (CMV status not recorded). Some clones in this sample may be carry-over from other donors' samples.

The chain has TRBV20-1 and TRBJ2-2; TRBD2 is a possible D gene (6 bases). V was trimmed by 2 bases and J by 7 bases, leaving 23 bases between them. There are 17 residues in the CDR3. CDR1 is DFQATT and CDR2 is SNEGSKA in the germline V gene (reference sequence). This chain's CDR3 is CSARNWDFAGSGGELFF. DNA for the CDR3: TGCAGTGCTAGAAACTGGGACTTCGCTGGGTCCGGCGGGGAGCTGTTTTTT.

The CDR3 protein is CASLGGPNNEKLFF. CDR3 coding DNA: TGTGCCAGCCTGGGGGGGCCGAATAATGAAAAACTGTTTTTT. The V call is TRBV5-6, the J call TRBJ1-4, with D perhaps TRBD1 (6 bases). Between the trimmed V and J ends, which lost 7 bases and 4 bases, there was a span of 14 bases. There are 14 residues in the CDR3. Germline loops: CDR1 SGHDT, CDR2 YYEEEE.

J is TRBJ2-7 and V is TRBV12-3 or TRBV12-4; D is possibly TRBD1 (5 bases). V gave up 6 bases and J gave up 0 bases, with 12 bases separating them. The length of the CDR3 is 14 residues. Here the CDR3 reads CASSPRQLSYEQYF. CDR3 DNA: TGTGCCAGCAGCCCAAGACAGCTCTCCTACGAGCAGTACTTC.

This clonotype was counted between two and nine times. The chain couples TRBV4-2 to TRBJ2-1, with 9 bases fitting TRBD2. The CDR3 totals 15 residues. The germline CDR1 and CDR2 sequences are LGHNA and YNFKEQ. V shed 1 base and J 7 bases; nucleotides not matched to a gene: 5. For the CDR3, the DNA is TGTGCCAGCAGCCAAGGGAAAGCGGGGGGTAATGAGCAGTTCTTC. This gives the protein CASSQGKAGGNEQFF.